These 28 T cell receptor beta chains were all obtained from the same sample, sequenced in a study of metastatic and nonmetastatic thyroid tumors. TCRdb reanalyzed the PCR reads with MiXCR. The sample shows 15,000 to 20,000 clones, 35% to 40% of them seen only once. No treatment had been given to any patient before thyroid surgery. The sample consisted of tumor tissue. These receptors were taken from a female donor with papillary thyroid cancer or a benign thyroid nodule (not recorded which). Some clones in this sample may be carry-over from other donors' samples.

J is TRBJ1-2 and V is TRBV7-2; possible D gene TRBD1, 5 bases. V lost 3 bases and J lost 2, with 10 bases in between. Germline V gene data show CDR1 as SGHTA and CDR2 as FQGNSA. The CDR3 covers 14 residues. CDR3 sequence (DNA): TGTGCCAGCAGCTTCTTCTCAGGGAACTATGGCTACACCTTC. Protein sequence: CASSFFSGNYGYTF.

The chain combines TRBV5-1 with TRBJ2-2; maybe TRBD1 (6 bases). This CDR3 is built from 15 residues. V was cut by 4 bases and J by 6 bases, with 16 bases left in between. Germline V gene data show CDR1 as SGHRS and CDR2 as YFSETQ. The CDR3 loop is CASSQSLQGSGELFF. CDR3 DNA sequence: TGCGCCAGCAGCCAGAGCTTACAGGGATCCGGGGAGCTGTTTTTT.

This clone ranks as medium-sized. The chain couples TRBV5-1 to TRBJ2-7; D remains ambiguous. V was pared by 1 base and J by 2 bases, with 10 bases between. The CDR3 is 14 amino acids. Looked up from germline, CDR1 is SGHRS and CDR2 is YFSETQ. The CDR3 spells CASSLSVAAYEQYF. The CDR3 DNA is TGCGCCAGCAGCTTGTCCGTGGCGGCCTACGAGCAGTACTTC.

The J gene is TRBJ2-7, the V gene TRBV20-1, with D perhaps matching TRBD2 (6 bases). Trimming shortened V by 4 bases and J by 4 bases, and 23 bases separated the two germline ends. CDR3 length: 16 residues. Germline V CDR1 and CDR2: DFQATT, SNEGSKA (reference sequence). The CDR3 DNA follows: TGCAGTGCTACTCCCCCGGGACTCCCACGGGGTTACGAGCAGTACTTC. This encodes CSATPPGLPRGYEQYF.

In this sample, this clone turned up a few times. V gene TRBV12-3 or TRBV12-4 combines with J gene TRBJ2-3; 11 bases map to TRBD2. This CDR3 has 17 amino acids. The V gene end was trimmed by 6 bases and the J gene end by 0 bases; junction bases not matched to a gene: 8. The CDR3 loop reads CASSGVRTSGSTDTQYF. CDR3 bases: TGTGCCAGCAGCGGCGTCCGGACTAGCGGGAGCACAGATACGCAGTATTTT.

This CDR3 is CAQRQGDNYGYTF. As DNA, the CDR3 is TGTGCCCAGCGCCAGGGGGATAACTATGGCTACACCTTC. This chain connects TRBV30 to TRBJ1-2; TRBD1 aligns across 7 bases. From germline, CDR1 is GTSNPN and CDR2 SVGIG (reference sequence). The V and J ends lost 8 bases and 1 base, in that order; junction bases with no gene match: 7. This CDR3 has 13 amino acids.

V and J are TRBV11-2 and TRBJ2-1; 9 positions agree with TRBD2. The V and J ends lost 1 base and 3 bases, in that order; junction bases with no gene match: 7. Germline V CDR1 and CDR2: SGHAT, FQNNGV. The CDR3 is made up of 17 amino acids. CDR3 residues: CASSLGLAGLSYNEQFF. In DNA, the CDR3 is TGTGCCAGCAGCTTAGGTCTAGCGGGATTGAGCTACAATGAGCAGTTCTTC.

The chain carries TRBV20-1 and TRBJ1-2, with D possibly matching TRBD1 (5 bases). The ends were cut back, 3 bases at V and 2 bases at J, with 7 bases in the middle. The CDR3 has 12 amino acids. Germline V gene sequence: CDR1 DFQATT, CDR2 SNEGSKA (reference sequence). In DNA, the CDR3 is TGCAGTGCTAGGGGGGGGAACTATGGCTACACCTTC. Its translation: CSARGGNYGYTF.

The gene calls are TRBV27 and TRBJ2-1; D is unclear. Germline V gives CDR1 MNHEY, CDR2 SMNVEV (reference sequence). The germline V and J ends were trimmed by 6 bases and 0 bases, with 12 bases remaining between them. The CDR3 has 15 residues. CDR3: CASSRLSSSYNEQFF. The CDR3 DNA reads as TGTGCCAGCAGCCGCCTCTCGAGCTCCTACAATGAGCAGTTCTTC.

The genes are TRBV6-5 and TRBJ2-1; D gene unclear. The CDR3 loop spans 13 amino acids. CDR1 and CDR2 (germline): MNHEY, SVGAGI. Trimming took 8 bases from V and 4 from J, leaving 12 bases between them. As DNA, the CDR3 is TGTGCCAGCCGTTGGGGAAATTACAATGAGCAGTTCTTC. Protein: CASRWGNYNEQFF.

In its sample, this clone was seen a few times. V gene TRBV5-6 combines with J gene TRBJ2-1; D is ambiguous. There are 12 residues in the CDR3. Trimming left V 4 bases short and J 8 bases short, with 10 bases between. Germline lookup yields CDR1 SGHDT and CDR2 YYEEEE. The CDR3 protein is CASSGRPHEQFF. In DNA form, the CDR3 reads TGTGCCAGCAGCGGACGGCCCCATGAGCAGTTCTTC.

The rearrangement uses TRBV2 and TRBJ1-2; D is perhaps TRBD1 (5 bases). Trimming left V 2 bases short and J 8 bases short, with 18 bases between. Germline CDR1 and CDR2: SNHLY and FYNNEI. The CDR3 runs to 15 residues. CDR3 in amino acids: CASSESGESGYGYTF. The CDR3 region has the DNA TGTGCCAGCAGTGAATCGGGGGAGTCAGGGTACGGCTACACCTTC.

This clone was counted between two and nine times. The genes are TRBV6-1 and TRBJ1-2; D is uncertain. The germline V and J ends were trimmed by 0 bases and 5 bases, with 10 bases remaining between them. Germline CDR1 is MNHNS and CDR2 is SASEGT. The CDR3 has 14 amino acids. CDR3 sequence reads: CASSEAGGPYGYTF. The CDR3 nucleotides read TGTGCCAGCAGTGAAGCAGGCGGCCCATATGGCTACACCTTC.

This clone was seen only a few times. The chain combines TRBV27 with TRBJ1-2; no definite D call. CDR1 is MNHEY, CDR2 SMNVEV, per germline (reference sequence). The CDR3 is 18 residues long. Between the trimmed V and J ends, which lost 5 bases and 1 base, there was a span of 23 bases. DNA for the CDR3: TGTGCCAGCAGTACCCTCCACAGCCCTTCAGGCCATAACTATGGCTACACCTTC. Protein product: CASSTLHSPSGHNYGYTF.

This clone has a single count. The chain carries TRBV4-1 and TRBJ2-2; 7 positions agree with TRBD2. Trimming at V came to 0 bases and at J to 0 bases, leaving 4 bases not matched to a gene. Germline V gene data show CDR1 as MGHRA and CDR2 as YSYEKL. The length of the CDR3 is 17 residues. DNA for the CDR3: TGCGCCAGCAGCCAAGATGAGCTAGCGGCGAACACCGGGGAGCTGTTTTTT. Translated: CASSQDELAANTGELFF.

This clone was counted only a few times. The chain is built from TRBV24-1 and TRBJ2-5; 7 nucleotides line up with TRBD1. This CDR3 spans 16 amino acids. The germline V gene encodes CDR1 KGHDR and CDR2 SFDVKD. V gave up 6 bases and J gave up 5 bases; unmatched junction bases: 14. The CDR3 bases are TGTGCCACCAGTCGGGGTGAGGGGGCGCATGCTGAGACCCAGTACTTC. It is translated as CATSRGEGAHAETQYF.

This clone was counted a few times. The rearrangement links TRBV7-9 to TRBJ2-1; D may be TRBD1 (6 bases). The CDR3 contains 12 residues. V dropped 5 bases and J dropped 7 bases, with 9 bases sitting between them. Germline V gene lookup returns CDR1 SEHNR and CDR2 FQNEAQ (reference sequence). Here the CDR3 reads CASSTQGNEQFF. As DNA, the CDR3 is TGTGCCAGCAGCACCCAGGGGAATGAGCAGTTCTTC.

DNA for the CDR3: TGTGCCAGCAGCCAAACCCGCGACAGGGTTAACGAGCAGTACTTC. It translates to CASSQTRDRVNEQYF. The chain employs TRBV7-9 and TRBJ2-7; 7 nucleotides line up with TRBD1. The junction had 12 bases not matched to a gene; V was cut back by 5 bases and J by 5 bases. The V gene's germline CDR1 is SEHNR and CDR2 FQNEAQ (reference sequence). The CDR3 extends over 15 amino acids.

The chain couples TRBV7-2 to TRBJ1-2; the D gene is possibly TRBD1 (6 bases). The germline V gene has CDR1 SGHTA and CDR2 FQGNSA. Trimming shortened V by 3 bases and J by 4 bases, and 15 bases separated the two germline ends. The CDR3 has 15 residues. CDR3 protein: CASSLVTGGGYGYTF. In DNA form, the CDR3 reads TGTGCCAGCAGCTTGGTGACAGGCGGGGGCTATGGCTACACCTTC.

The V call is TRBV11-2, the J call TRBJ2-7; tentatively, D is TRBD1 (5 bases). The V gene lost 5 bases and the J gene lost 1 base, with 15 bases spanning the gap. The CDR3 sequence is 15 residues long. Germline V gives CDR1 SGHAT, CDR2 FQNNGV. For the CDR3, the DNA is TGTGCCAGCAGCCCAGATCATAGGGGATCCTACGAGCAGTACTTC. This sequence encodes CASSPDHRGSYEQYF.

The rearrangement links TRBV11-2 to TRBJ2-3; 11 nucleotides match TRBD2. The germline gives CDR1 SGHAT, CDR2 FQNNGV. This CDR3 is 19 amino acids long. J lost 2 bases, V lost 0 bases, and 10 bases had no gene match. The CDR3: CASSLDHSTSGSHTDTQYF. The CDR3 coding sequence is TGTGCCAGCAGCTTAGATCACAGCACTAGCGGGAGTCACACAGATACGCAGTATTTT.

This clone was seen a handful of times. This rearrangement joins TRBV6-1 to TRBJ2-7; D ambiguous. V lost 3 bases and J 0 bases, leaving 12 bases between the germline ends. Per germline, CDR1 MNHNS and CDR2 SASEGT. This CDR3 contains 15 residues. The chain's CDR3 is CASSDIFRLSYEQYF. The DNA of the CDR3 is TGTGCCAGCAGTGACATATTCCGGCTCTCCTACGAGCAGTACTTC.

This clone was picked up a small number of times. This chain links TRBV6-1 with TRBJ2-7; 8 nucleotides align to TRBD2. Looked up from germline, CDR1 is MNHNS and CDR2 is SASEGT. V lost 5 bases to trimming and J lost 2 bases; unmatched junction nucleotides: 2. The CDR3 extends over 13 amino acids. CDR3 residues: CASSLGLAYEQYF. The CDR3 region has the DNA TGTGCCAGCAGTTTGGGACTAGCCTACGAGCAGTACTTC.

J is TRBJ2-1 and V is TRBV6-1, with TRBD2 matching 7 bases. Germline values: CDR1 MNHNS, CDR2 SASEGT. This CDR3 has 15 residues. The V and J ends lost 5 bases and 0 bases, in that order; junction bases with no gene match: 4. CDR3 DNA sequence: TGTGCCAGCAGTAGGGGCGGGGGCTCCTACAATGAGCAGTTCTTC. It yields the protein CASSRGGGSYNEQFF.

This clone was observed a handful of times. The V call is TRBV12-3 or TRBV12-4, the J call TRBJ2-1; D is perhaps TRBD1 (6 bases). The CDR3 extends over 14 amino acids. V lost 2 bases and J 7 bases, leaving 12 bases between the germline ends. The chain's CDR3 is CASSLMGARNEQFF. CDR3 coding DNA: TGTGCCAGCAGTTTAATGGGGGCTAGGAATGAGCAGTTCTTC.

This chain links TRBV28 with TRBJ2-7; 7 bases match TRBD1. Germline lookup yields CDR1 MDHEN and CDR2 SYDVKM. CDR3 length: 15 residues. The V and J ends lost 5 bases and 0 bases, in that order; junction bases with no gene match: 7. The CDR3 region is CASSPPTGLSYEQYF. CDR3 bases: TGTGCCAGCAGTCCCCCGACAGGGCTCTCCTACGAGCAGTACTTC. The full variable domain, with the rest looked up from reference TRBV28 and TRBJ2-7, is DVKVTQSSRYLVKRTGEKVFLECVQDMDHENMFWYRQDPGLGLRLIYFSYDVKMKEKGDIPEGYSVSREKKERFSLILESASTNQTSMYLCASSPPTGLSYEQYFGPGTRLTVT.

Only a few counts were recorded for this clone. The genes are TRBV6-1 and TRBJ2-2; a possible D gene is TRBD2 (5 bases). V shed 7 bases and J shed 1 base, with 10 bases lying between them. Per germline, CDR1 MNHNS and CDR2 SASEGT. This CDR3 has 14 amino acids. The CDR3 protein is CASTPEENTGELFF. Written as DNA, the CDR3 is TGTGCCAGCACTCCGGAGGAGAACACCGGGGAGCTGTTTTTT.

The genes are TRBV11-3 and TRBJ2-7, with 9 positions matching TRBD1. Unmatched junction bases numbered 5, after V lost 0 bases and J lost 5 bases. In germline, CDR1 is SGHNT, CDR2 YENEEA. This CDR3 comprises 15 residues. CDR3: CASSLDPTGGDEQYF. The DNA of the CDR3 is TGTGCCAGCAGCTTAGACCCCACAGGGGGCGACGAGCAGTACTTC.